Below, 12 T cell receptor beta chains from the same sample are listed, as sequenced in a study of yellow fever vaccine responses in identical twins. TCRdb recomputed calls from the RT-PCR reads with MiXCR, one row per CDR3 protein. The table has 30,000 to 40,000 distinct CDR3 sequences, about 63% seen once; the top ten hold more than 3.5%. Sequencing used T cells from blood (PBMCs), unsorted or a sorted subset (not recorded which), obtained before or after yellow fever vaccination (not recorded which). These receptors all come from a woman under 30 who received the yellow fever vaccine.

V and J are TRBV11-3 and TRBJ2-6, with 8 nucleotides matching TRBD1. V gave up 5 bases and J gave up 3 bases; unmatched junction bases: 3. Per the germline V gene, CDR1 is SGHNT and CDR2 is YENEEA. The CDR3 is 15 residues long. DNA of the CDR3: TGTGCCAGCAGCCCGGACAGGGTTGGGGCCAACGTCCTGACTTTC. This translates into CASSPDRVGANVLTF. Filled out from reference TRBV11-3 and TRBJ2-6, the complete variable domain reads EAGVVQSPRYKIIEKKQPVAFWCNPISGHNTLYWYLQNLGQGPELLIRYENEEAVDDSQLPKDRFSAERLKGVDSTLKIQPAELGDSAVYLCASSPDRVGANVLTFGAGSRLTVL.

This clonotype was counted between two and nine times. The rearrangement joins TRBV12-2 to TRBJ2-3; TRBD2 was called by the table and not checked on the DNA. TRBV12-2 constitutes a pseudogene. The CDR3 has 16 amino acids. CDR3 DNA sequence: TGTGCAAGTCGCCGGGTTAGCGGAGCCTACACAGATACGCAGTATTTT. It yields the protein CASRRVSGAYTDTQYF.

The count of this clonotype is one. A junction end diverges from the germline sequence, so it may reflect a read error. The V call is TRBV20-1, the J call TRBJ2-7, with D maybe TRBD1 (5 bases). The CDR3 is made up of 12 amino acids. Germline-derived CDR1 and CDR2 are DFQATT and SNEGSKA (reference sequence). The CDR3 region is CSARAGMHEQYF. The CDR3 bases are TGCAGCGCTAGGGCAGGGATGCACGAGCAGTACTTC.

V is TRBV24-1 and J is TRBJ2-7, with TRBD1 matching over 11 bases. Germline trimming cut 11 bases from V and 3 bases from J; bases unmatched to any gene: 11. This CDR3 is 15 amino acids long. Germline CDR1 and CDR2: KGHDR and SFDVKD. CDR3 nucleotides: TGTGCCAGTGCTTCCGGGACAGGGGGAGACTACGAGCAGTACTTC. Protein sequence: CASASGTGGDYEQYF.

The chain joins TRBV4-3 to TRBJ2-2, with 14 bases identical to TRBD2. This CDR3 has 16 amino acids. Trimming removed 3 bases from V and 7 bases from J; junction bases left unmatched: 4. Germline V gives CDR1 LGHNA, CDR2 YSLEER. This chain's CDR3 is CASSQTSGGAVGELFF. The CDR3 DNA is TGCGCCAGCAGCCAGACTAGCGGGGGGGCTGTCGGGGAGCTGTTTTTT.

In this sample, this clonotype turned up a few times. The rearrangement uses TRBV6-1 and TRBJ2-3; D is unresolved. Germline CDR1 and CDR2: MNHNS and SASEGT. The CDR3 sequence is 16 residues long. The ends were cut back, 1 base at V and 4 bases at J, with 15 bases in the middle. The DNA for the CDR3 is TGTGCCAGCAGTGAAGGAAGCCTAGGCCCGGCAGATACGCAGTATTTT. It specifies CASSEGSLGPADTQYF.

The gene calls are TRBV20-1 and TRBJ2-7, with D perhaps matching TRBD2 (6 bases). V shed 5 bases and J shed 0 bases, with 11 bases lying between them. This CDR3 has 13 amino acids. The V gene's germline CDR1 is DFQATT and CDR2 SNEGSKA (reference sequence). For the CDR3, the DNA is TGCAGTGCTCGCTCCGGGAGCTCCTACGAGCAGTACGTC. Translating gives CSARSGSSYEQYV.

This chain connects TRBV29-1 to TRBJ1-3, with D unclear. This CDR3 is 12 amino acids long. Looked up from germline, CDR1 is SQVTM and CDR2 is ANQGSEA. Trimming cost V 3 bases and J 4 bases, with 7 bases left between them. In DNA, the CDR3 is TGCAGCGTTGATGCCGGGGGAAACACCATATATTTT. Protein product: CSVDAGGNTIYF.

The CDR3: CASSQELAGGRADTQYF. In DNA, the CDR3 is TGCGCCAGCAGCCAAGAGTTAGCGGGAGGTAGGGCAGATACGCAGTATTTT. The gene calls are TRBV4-1 and TRBJ2-3, with 10 bases lining up with TRBD2. The J segment lost 4 bases and the V segment lost 0 bases, leaving 7 bases of the junction unmatched. Germline CDR1 MGHRA, CDR2 YSYEKL. The CDR3 runs to 17 residues.

The chain joins TRBV7-6 to TRBJ2-2; 12 bases are shared with TRBD2. Germline loops: CDR1 SGHVS, CDR2 FNYEAQ. Trimming removed 5 bases from V and 7 bases from J; junction bases left unmatched: 5. CDR3 size: 15 residues. This CDR3 reads CASSPSGGAGGELFF. In DNA, the CDR3 is TGTGCCAGCAGCCCTAGCGGGGGGGCCGGCGGGGAGCTGTTTTTT.

The chain couples TRBV15 to TRBJ1-1; D unresolved. The CDR3 loop spans 8 amino acids. Germline values: CDR1 LNHNV, CDR2 YYDKDF (reference sequence). The CDR3 DNA reads TGTGGAGTAGGGGAAGCTTTCTTT. Translation gives CGVGEAFF.

The rearrangement joins TRBV28 to TRBJ2-7, with 9 bases identical to TRBD1. V lost 5 bases, J lost 2 bases, and 7 bases stayed unmatched. The CDR3 covers 15 residues. CDR1 and CDR2 from the germline V gene are MDHEN and SYDVKM. The CDR3 spells CASSLTGGPTYEQYF. The CDR3, as DNA: TGTGCCAGCAGTCTTACAGGGGGCCCTACCTACGAGCAGTACTTC.